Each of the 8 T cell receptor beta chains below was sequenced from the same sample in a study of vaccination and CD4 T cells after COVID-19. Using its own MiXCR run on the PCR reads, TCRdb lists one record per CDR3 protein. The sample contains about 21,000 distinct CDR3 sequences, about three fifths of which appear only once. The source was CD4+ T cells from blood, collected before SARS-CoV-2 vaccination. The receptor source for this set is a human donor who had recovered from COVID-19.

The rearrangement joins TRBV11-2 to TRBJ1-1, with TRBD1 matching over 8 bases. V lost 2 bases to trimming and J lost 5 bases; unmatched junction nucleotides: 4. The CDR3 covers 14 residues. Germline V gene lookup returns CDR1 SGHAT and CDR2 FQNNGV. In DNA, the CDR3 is TGTGCCAGCAGCTTATCGACAGGGGCAACTGAAGCTTTCTTT. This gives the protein CASSLSTGATEAFF.

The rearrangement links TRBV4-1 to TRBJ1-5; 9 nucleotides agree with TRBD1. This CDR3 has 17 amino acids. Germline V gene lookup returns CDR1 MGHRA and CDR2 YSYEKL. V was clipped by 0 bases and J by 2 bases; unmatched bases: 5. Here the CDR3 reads CASSQEVRQGGNQPQHF. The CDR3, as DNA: TGCGCCAGCAGCCAAGAGGTTAGACAGGGGGGCAATCAGCCCCAGCATTTT.

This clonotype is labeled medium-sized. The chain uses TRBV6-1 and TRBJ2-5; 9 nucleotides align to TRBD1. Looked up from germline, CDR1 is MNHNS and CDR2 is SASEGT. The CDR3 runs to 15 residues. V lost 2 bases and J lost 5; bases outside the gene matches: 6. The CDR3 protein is CASSEQGDRVETQYF. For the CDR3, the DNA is TGTGCCAGCAGTGAACAAGGGGACAGGGTTGAGACCCAGTACTTC.

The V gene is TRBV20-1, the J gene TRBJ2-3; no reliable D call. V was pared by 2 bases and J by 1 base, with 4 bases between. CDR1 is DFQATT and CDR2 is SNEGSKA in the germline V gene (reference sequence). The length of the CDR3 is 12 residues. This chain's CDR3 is CSARRGTDTQYF. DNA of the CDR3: TGCAGTGCTAGAAGGGGCACAGATACGCAGTATTTT.

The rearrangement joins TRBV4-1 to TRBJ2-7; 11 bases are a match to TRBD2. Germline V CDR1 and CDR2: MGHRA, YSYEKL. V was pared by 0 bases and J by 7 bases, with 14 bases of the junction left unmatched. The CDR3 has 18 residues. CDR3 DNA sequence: TGCGCCAGCAGCCAAGATACGAGAAGACTAGCGGGAAGGAGAGAGCAGTACTTC. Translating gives CASSQDTRRLAGRREQYF.

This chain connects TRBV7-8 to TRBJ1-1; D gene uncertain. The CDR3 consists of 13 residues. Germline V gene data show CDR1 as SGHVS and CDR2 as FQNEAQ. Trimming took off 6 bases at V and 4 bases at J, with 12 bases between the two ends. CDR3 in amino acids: CASRAGMITEAFF. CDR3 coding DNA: TGTGCCAGCAGGGCGGGTATGATCACTGAAGCTTTCTTT. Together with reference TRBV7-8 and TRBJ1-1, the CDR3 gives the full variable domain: GAGVSQSPRYKVAKRGQDVALRCDPISGHVSLFWYQQALGQGPEFLTYFQNEAQLDKSGLPSDRFFAERPEGSVSTLKIQRTQQEDSAVYLCASRAGMITEAFFGQGTRLTVV.

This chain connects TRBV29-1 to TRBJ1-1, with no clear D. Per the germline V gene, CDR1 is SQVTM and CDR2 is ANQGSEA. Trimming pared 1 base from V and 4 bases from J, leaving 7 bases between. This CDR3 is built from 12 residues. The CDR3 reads CSVEVGPTEAFF. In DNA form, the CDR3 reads TGCAGCGTTGAAGTCGGCCCCACTGAAGCTTTCTTT.

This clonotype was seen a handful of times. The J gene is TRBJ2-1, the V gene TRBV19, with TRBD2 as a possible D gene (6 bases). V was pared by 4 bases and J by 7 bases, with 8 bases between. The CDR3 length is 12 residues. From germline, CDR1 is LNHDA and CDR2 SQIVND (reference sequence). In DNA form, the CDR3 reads TGTGCCAGTAGTACCCGGGAGAATGAGCAGTTCTTC. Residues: CASSTRENEQFF.